This T cell receptor (beta chain) was profiled in a study of PD-L1 blockade in urothelial cancer. The wider study: Starting around 2014, patients were given atezolizumab (1,200 mg intravenously every 3 weeks). There were a median of approximately 130,000 T cells in blood samples.

CDR3 length: 16 residues. J was trimmed by 4 bases and V by 5 bases; bases with no gene match: 10. CDR1 is LNHNV, CDR2 YYDKDF, per germline (reference sequence). Repertoires were generated with immunoSEQ multiplex PCR, while TCRdb's copy carries only in-frame clones and drops some. The sample has 60,000 or so clones; over 75% are singletons. This sample's time point: pretreatment peripheral blood. Patients presented with locally advanced or metastatic urothelial carcinoma. This chain connects TRBV15 to TRBJ1-4; 7 bases fit TRBD1. The source material was PBMCs, sampled around atezolizumab (anti-PD-L1) treatment. This TCR derives from a man aged 65 to 85 with urothelial cancer. As DNA, the CDR3 is TGTGCCACCAGCGGAAAGACAGGGAGTAATAATGAAAAACTGTTTTTT. Translation: CATSGKTGSNNEKLFF. Supplemented by reference TRBV15 and TRBJ1-4, the full variable domain reads DAMVIQNPRYQVTQFGKPVTLSCSQTLNHNVMYWYQQKSSQAPKLLFHYYDKDFNNEADTPDNFQSRRPNTSFCFLDIRSPGLGDTAMYLCATSGKTGSNNEKLFFGSGTQLSVL.